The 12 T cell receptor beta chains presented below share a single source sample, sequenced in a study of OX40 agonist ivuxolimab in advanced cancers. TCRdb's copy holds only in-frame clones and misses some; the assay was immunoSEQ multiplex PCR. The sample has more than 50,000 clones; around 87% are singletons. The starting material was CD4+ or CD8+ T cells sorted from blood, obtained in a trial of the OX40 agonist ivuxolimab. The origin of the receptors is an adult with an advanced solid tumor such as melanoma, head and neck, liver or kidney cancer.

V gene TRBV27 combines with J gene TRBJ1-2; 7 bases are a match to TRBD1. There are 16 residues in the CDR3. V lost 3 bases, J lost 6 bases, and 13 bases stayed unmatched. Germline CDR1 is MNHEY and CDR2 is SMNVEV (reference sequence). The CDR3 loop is CASSLGTGVGGDGYTF. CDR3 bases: TGTGCCAGCAGTTTGGGAACAGGGGTCGGTGGAGATGGCTACACCTTC.

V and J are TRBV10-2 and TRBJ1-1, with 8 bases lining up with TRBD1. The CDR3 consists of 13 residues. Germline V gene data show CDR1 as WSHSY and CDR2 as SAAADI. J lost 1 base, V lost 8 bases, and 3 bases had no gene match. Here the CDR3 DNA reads TGCGCCAGCGGACAGGGTCCGAACACTGAAGCTTTCTTT. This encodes CASGQGPNTEAFF.

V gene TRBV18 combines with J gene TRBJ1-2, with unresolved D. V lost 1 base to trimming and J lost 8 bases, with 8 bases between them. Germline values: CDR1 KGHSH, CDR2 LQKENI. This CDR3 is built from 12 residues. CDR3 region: CASSPLSGGYTF. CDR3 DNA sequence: TGTGCCAGCTCACCACTGTCGGGGGGCTACACCTTC.

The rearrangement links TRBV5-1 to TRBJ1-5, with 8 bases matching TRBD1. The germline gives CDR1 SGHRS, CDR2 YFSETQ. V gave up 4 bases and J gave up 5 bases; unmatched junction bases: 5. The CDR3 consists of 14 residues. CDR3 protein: CASSPTGEDQPQHF. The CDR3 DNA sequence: TGCGCCAGCAGCCCGACAGGGGAGGATCAGCCCCAGCATTTT.

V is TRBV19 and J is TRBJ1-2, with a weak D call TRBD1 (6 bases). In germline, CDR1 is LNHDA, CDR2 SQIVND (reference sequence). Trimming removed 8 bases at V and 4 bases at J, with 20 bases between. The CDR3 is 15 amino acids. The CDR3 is CASQLPGQTPYGYTF. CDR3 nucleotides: TGTGCCAGTCAATTACCGGGACAAACACCCTATGGCTACACCTTC.

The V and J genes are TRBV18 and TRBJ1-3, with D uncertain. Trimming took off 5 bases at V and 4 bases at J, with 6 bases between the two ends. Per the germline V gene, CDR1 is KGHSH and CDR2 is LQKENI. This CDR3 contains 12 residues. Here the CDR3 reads CASSAFGNTIYF. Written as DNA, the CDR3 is TGTGCCAGCTCAGCATTCGGAAACACCATATATTTT. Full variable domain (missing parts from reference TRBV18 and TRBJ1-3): NAGVMQNPRHLVRRRGQEARLRCSPMKGHSHVYWYRQLPEEGLKFMVYLQKENIIDESGMPKERFSAEFPKEGPSILRIQQVVRGDSAAYFCASSAFGNTIYFGEGSWLTVV.

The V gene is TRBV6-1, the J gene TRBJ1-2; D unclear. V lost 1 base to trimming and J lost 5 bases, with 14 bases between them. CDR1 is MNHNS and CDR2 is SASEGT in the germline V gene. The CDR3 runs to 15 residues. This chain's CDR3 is CASSEGTGKSYGYTF. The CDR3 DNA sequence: TGTGCCAGCAGTGAAGGGACGGGAAAAAGTTATGGCTACACCTTC.

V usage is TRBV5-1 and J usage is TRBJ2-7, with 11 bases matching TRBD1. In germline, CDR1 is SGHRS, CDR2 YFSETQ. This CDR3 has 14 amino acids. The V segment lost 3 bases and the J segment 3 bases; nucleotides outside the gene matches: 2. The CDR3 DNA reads TGCGCCAGCAGCTCCGGGACAGGGGGCTACGAGCAGTACGTC. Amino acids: CASSSGTGGYEQYV.

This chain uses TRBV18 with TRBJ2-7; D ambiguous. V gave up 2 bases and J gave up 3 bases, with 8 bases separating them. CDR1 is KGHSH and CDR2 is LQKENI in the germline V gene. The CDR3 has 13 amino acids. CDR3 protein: CASSPVVNYEQYF. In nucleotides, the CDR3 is TGTGCCAGCTCACCAGTGGTAAACTACGAGCAGTACTTC. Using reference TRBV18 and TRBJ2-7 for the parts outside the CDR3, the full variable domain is NAGVMQNPRHLVRRRGQEARLRCSPMKGHSHVYWYRQLPEEGLKFMVYLQKENIIDESGMPKERFSAEFPKEGPSILRIQQVVRGDSAAYFCASSPVVNYEQYFGPGTRLTVT.

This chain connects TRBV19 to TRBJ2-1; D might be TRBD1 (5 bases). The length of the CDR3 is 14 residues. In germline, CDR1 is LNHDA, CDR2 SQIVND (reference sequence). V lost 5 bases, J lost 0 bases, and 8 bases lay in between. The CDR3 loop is CASSGASSYNEQFF. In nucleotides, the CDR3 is TGTGCCAGTAGTGGGGCTAGCTCCTACAATGAGCAGTTCTTC.

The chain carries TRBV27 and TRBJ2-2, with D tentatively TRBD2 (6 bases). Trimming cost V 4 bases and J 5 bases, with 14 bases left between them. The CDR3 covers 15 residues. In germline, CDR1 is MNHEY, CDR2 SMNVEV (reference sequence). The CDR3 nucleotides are TGTGCCAGCAGTTCCGGGACTCTGAGGACCGGGGAGCTGTTTTTT. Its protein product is CASSSGTLRTGELFF.

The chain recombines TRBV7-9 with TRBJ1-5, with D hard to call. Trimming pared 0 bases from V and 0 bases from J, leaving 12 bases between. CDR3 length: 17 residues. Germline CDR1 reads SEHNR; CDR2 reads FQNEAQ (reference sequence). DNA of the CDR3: TGTGCCAGCAGCTTAGCGGAGCAATCATATAGCAATCAGCCCCAGCATTTT. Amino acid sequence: CASSLAEQSYSNQPQHF.